The next 25 T cell receptor beta chains were all read from a single sample in a study of blood T cell repertoires in COVID-19. TCRdb's table, derived via immunoSEQ multiplex PCR, lists solely in-frame clones and lacks some. The table shows about 150,000 clones, with more than 85% occurring only once. Sequencing input: peripheral blood. These receptors were collected from a man between 60 and 75 years old with COVID-19, enrolled during active disease.

The chain carries TRBV6-6 and TRBJ2-4, with 7 bases that match TRBD1. With 6 bases clipped from V and 0 bases from J, the junction kept 5 bases outside the gene matches. The CDR3 covers 15 residues. The germline gives CDR1 MNHNY, CDR2 SVGAGI (reference sequence). The CDR3 protein is CASSNQGVAKNIQYF. In nucleotides, the CDR3 is TGTGCCAGCAGCAACCAGGGGGTAGCCAAAAACATTCAGTACTTC.

The genes are TRBV18 and TRBJ2-7, with D possibly TRBD2 on 5 matching bases. CDR3 size: 13 residues. CDR1 KGHSH and CDR2 LQKENI come from the germline V gene. V gave up 3 bases and J gave up 3 bases, with 9 bases separating them. CDR3 nucleotide sequence: TGTGCCAGCTCACCCGCGGAGGTCTACGAGCAGTACTTC. Translation gives CASSPAEVYEQYF.

The V call is TRBV7-2, the J call TRBJ1-1; 7 nucleotides agree with TRBD1. V trimming: 6 bases; J trimming: 0 bases; junction bases outside the gene matches: 4. CDR1 SGHTA and CDR2 FQGNSA come from the germline V gene. This CDR3 has 14 residues. The CDR3 DNA follows: TGTGCCAGCAGTTTGACAGGGCTGAACACTGAAGCTTTCTTT. Encoded protein: CASSLTGLNTEAFF.

The chain recombines TRBV3-1 (or the pseudogene TRBV3-2) with TRBJ2-7, with TRBD2 matching 11 bases. The CDR3 is made up of 17 amino acids. V shed 0 bases, J shed 7 bases, and the junction held 11 bases outside the gene matches. Per the germline V gene, CDR1 is LGHDT and CDR2 is YNNKEL (reference sequence). CDR3 nucleotides: TGTGCCAGCAGCCAAGATCCAGGGACTAGCGGAGCGGTAGAGCAGTACTTC. This gives the protein CASSQDPGTSGAVEQYF.

This chain uses TRBV28 with TRBJ1-5; 7 positions match TRBD1. CDR3 length: 15 residues. V shed 7 bases and J 3 bases; nucleotides not matched to a gene: 9. Germline assignment: CDR1 MDHEN and CDR2 SYDVKM. The CDR3 region has the DNA TGTGCCAGCAACCAACGACAGGGATTCAATCAGCCCCAGCATTTT. This codes for CASNQRQGFNQPQHF.

The chain employs TRBV3-1 (or the pseudogene TRBV3-2) and TRBJ1-2; TRBD1 agrees at 8 bases. J lost 7 bases, V lost 0 bases, and 22 bases had no gene match. CDR1 and CDR2 from the germline V gene are LGHDT and YNNKEL (reference sequence). The CDR3 extends over 20 amino acids. The CDR3 nucleotides read TGTGCCAGCAGCCAAGACCTCACCGGGACAGGAGGATGGTATGCTGGTGGCTACACCTTC. This codes for CASSQDLTGTGGWYAGGYTF.

The chain is built from TRBV9 and TRBJ2-2, with TRBD2 matching 7 bases. CDR3 length: 17 amino acids. Germline CDR1 SGDLS, CDR2 YYNGEE. V was clipped by 4 bases and J by 3 bases; unmatched bases: 12. The CDR3 region has the DNA TGTGCCAGCAGCCTGAGAACTAGCGCGAGCTACACCGGGGAGCTGTTTTTT. This gives the protein CASSLRTSASYTGELFF.

Notes on this clone: At the DNA level, this CDR3 is encoded by other sequences in the same sample as well. V usage is TRBV24-1 and J usage is TRBJ2-1, with a weak D call TRBD1 (6 bases). Germline V gives CDR1 KGHDR, CDR2 SFDVKD. Trimming took 5 bases from V and 0 from J, leaving 7 bases between them. The CDR3 contains 14 residues. Here the CDR3 reads CATSGGGSYNEQFF. The CDR3 region has the DNA TGTGCCACCAGTGGAGGGGGCTCCTACAATGAGCAGTTCTTC.

The V call is TRBV28, the J call TRBJ1-2; D is perhaps TRBD1 (5 bases). Germline V gene lookup returns CDR1 MDHEN and CDR2 SYDVKM. V lost 5 bases and J 4 bases, leaving 14 bases between the germline ends. The CDR3 totals 14 residues. The CDR3 coding sequence is TGTGCCAGCAGTCGCAGGGAACCGGCCTATGGCTACACCTTC. Amino acids: CASSRREPAYGYTF.

The V call is TRBV7-3, the J call TRBJ1-1, with no clear D. Germline CDR1 SGHTA, CDR2 FQGTGA. The CDR3 has 15 residues. The V end was cut by 6 bases, the J end by 0 bases, with 14 bases between. The CDR3 spells CASSPRPTLNTEAFF. CDR3 DNA sequence: TGTGCCAGCAGTCCTAGGCCAACATTGAACACTGAAGCTTTCTTT. The entire variable domain, with the rest obtained from reference TRBV7-3 and TRBJ1-1, is as follows: GAGVSQTPSNKVTEKGKYVELRCDPISGHTALYWYRQSLGQGPEFLIYFQGTGAADDSGLPNDRFFAVRPEGSVSTLKIQRTERGDSAVYLCASSPRPTLNTEAFFGQGTRLTVV.

Comment on this clone: An end of the junction differs from the germline gene, which may be a read error. V gene TRBV6-2 or TRBV6-3 combines with J gene TRBJ1-1; the D is unclear. The germline gives CDR1 MNHEY, CDR2 SVGEGT. This CDR3 contains 13 residues. The CDR3 sequence is CASSYEARARGLF. The CDR3 DNA reads as TGTGCCAGCAGTTACGAGGCAAGAGCACGAGGTCTCTTT.

The V gene is TRBV30, the J gene TRBJ2-1, with 10 bases fitting TRBD2. The trim removed 2 bases at V and 0 bases at J, leaving 1 base unmatched. The CDR3 has 15 residues. Germline loops: CDR1 GTSNPN, CDR2 SVGIG (reference sequence). As DNA, the CDR3 is TGTGCCTGGAGTAGCGGGGGGGGCTCCTACAATGAGCAGTTCTTC. Translation gives CAWSSGGGSYNEQFF.

In its sample, this clone was seen once. The chain joins TRBV7-9 to TRBJ1-1, with TRBD1 matching over 10 bases. The CDR3 is 15 amino acids. Germline V gene data show CDR1 as SEHNR and CDR2 as FQNEAQ (reference sequence). The J segment lost 10 bases and the V segment lost 3 bases, leaving 11 bases of the junction unmatched. The CDR3 loop reads CASSFENDRGRRAFF. In nucleotides, the CDR3 is TGTGCCAGCAGCTTCGAGAATGACAGGGGGCGAAGAGCTTTCTTT.

The chain links TRBV18 to TRBJ2-7; the D is unclear. CDR1 and CDR2 from the germline V gene are KGHSH and LQKENI. This CDR3 region has 13 residues. Trimming shortened V by 5 bases and J by 2 bases, and 10 bases separated the two germline ends. CDR3 DNA: TGTGCCAGCTCATCCGGGTCAACCTACGAGCAGTACTTC. It specifies CASSSGSTYEQYF.

Regarding this clone: Germline and junction disagree at one end, which may indicate a read error. The rearrangement joins TRBV6-1 to TRBJ2-1; TRBD2 matches at 8 bases. The CDR3 has 15 amino acids. Germline lookup yields CDR1 MNHNS and CDR2 SASEGT. The CDR3 region is CASRESGGSYNEQFF. The CDR3 DNA is TGTGCCAGCCGTGAAAGCGGGGGATCCTACAATGAGCAGTTCTTC.

The chain is built from TRBV4-3 and TRBJ2-1; D is unresolved. The CDR3 length is 14 residues. CDR1 and CDR2 (germline): LGHNA, YSLEER. The V end lost 1 base, the J end lost 2 bases, and 6 bases lay between the germline ends. The CDR3 bases are TGCGCCAGCAGCCAAGTGGCGGCCTACAATGAGCAGTTCTTC. Its translation: CASSQVAAYNEQFF.

J is TRBJ2-6 and V is TRBV9, with D possibly matching TRBD2 (6 bases). Germline V gives CDR1 SGDLS, CDR2 YYNGEE. The V end lost 4 bases, the J end lost 0 bases, and 20 bases lay between the germline ends. The CDR3 has 19 residues. This chain's CDR3 is CASSPQVIIAASGANVLTF. As DNA, the CDR3 is TGTGCCAGCAGCCCCCAGGTTATAATAGCGGCCTCTGGGGCCAACGTCCTGACTTTC.

The rearrangement joins TRBV9 to TRBJ2-1; 7 nucleotides match TRBD1. The ends lost 3 bases at V and 7 bases at J; junction bases unmatched: 13. CDR3 size: 16 residues. Germline V gene sequence: CDR1 SGDLS, CDR2 YYNGEE. CDR3 sequence (DNA): TGTGCCAGCAGCGGCGAAACAGGGGCCCTGGGGAATGAGCAGTTCTTC. Protein sequence: CASSGETGALGNEQFF.

The chain has TRBV9 and TRBJ2-1, with 8 bases fitting TRBD2. V lost 4 bases, J lost 0 bases, and 9 bases stayed unmatched. CDR3 length equals 17 residues. The V gene's germline CDR1 is SGDLS and CDR2 YYNGEE. CDR3 in amino acids: CASSPAGGTVSYNEQFF. The CDR3 nucleotides are TGTGCCAGCAGCCCTGCGGGGGGCACGGTCTCCTACAATGAGCAGTTCTTC. The full variable domain, completed using reference TRBV9 and TRBJ2-1, is DSGVTQTPKHLITATGQRVTLRCSPRSGDLSVYWYQQSLDQGLQFLIQYYNGEERAKGNILERFSAQQFPDLHSELNLSSLELGDSALYFCASSPAGGTVSYNEQFFGPGTRLTVL.

V and J are TRBV7-2 and TRBJ2-7; 10 bases agree with TRBD2. After removal of 1 base from V and 5 bases from J, the junction contained 8 bases not matched to a gene. CDR3 size: 16 residues. The germline gives CDR1 SGHTA, CDR2 FQGNSA. The CDR3 nucleotides are TGTGCCAGCAGCTTAGGGACCCTAGCGGGGGAGGACGAGCAGTACTTC. It is translated as CASSLGTLAGEDEQYF. The full variable domain, its missing parts supplied by reference TRBV7-2 and TRBJ2-7, is GAGVSQSPSNKVTEKGKDVELRCDPISGHTALYWYRQSLGQGLEFLIYFQGNSAPDKSGLPSDRFSAERTGGSVSTLTIQRTQQEDSAVYLCASSLGTLAGEDEQYFGPGTRLTVT.

A single count supports this clone. The CDR3 here is CASSPRTGKETQYF. Here the CDR3 DNA reads TGTGCCAGCAGCCCACGGACGGGGAAAGAGACCCAGTACTTC. V usage is TRBV7-8 and J usage is TRBJ2-5; a weak D match, TRBD2 (5 bases). V lost 5 bases to trimming and J lost 3 bases, with 13 bases between them. The germline CDR1 and CDR2 sequences are SGHVS and FQNEAQ. The length of the CDR3 is 14 residues.

The J gene is TRBJ2-1, the V gene TRBV28, with 8 bases identical to TRBD2. The CDR3 has 16 residues. Looked up from germline, CDR1 is MDHEN and CDR2 is SYDVKM. With V trimmed by 3 bases and J by 2 bases, 6 bases remained unmatched. CDR3 in DNA: TGTGCCAGCAGTTTGATTGGGACTAGGACCTACAATGAGCAGTTCTTC. Its protein is CASSLIGTRTYNEQFF.

This clone showed up just once. The rearrangement joins TRBV6-5 to TRBJ1-1; D remains ambiguous. The CDR3 covers 15 residues. Germline lookup yields CDR1 MNHEY and CDR2 SVGAGI. The V gene lost 2 bases and the J gene lost 1 base, with 11 bases spanning the gap. The CDR3: CASSYGWAGNTEAFF. CDR3 coding DNA: TGTGCCAGCAGTTACGGTTGGGCGGGGAACACTGAAGCTTTCTTT.

This clone was observed many times. This chain uses TRBV29-1 with TRBJ1-1; 9 bases map to TRBD1. The CDR3 has 13 amino acids. Looked up from germline, CDR1 is SQVTM and CDR2 is ANQGSEA. The V gene end was trimmed by 5 bases and the J gene end by 5 bases; junction bases not matched to a gene: 6. As DNA, the CDR3 is TGCAGCGTTCTCGGGACAGGGCGGACTGAAGCTTTCTTT. Protein sequence: CSVLGTGRTEAFF. The whole variable domain, filled in from reference TRBV29-1 and TRBJ1-1, reads SAVISQKPSRDICQRGTSLTIQCQVDSQVTMMFWYRQQPGQSLTLIATANQGSEATYESGFVIDKFPISRPNLTFSTLTVSNMSPEDSSIYLCSVLGTGRTEAFFGQGTRLTVV.

V usage is TRBV24-1 and J usage is TRBJ1-2, with 8 bases aligning to TRBD1. CDR1 and CDR2 (germline): KGHDR, SFDVKD. The CDR3 is 11 residues long. V lost 7 bases to trimming and J lost 10 bases; unmatched junction nucleotides: 4. CDR3 nucleotide sequence: TGTGCCACCAGCGGGGACAGGAACTACACCTTC. Translated, it gives CATSGDRNYTF.